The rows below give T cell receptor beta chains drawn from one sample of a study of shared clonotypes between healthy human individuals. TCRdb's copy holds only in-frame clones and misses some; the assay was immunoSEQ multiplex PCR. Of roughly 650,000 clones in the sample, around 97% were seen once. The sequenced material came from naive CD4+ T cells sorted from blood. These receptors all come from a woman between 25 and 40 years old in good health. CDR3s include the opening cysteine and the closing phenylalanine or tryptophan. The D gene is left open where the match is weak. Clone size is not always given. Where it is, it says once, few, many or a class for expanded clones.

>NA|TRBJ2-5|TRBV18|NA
CASSPLPSAETQYF
TGTGCCAGCTCACCACTGCCTAGCGCGGAGACCCAGTACTTC
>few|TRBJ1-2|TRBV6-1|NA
CASSQGTTNYGYTF
TGTGCCAGCAGTCAAGGGACCACTAACTATGGCTACACCTTC
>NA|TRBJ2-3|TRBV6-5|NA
CASSYRWTGTDTQYF
TGTGCCAGCAGTTATCGCTGGACGGGCACAGATACGCAGTATTTT
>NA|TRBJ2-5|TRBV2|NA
CASTRRAEGETQYF
TGTGCCAGCACGAGGAGAGCAGAAGGGGAGACCCAGTACTTC
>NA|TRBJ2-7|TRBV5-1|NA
CASSLAAGTVSQYF
TGCGCCAGCAGCTTGGCGGCAGGGACCGTCTCGCAGTACTTC
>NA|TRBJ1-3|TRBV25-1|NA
CASSDEYSGNTIYF
TGTGCCAGCAGCGACGAATACTCTGGAAACACCATATATTTT
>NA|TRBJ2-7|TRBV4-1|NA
CASSQDYTRQIPYEQYF
TGCGCCAGCAGCCAAGATTACACCCGGCAGATCCCTTACGAGCAGTACTTC
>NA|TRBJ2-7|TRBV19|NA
CASSRRDFSYEQYF
TGTGCCAGTAGTCGCCGGGACTTCTCCTACGAGCAGTACTTC
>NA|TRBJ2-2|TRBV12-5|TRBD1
CASGALPQGFDTGELFF
TGTGCTAGTGGTGCCCTGCCACAGGGGTTTGACACCGGGGAGCTGTTTTTT
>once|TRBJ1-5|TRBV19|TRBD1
CASSLRGPRQPQHF
TGTGCCAGTAGTCTGAGGGGGCCGAGACAGCCCCAGCATTTT
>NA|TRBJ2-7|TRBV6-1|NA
CAITTTGLEQYF
TGTGCCATCACTACGACAGGTCTCGAGCAGTACTTC
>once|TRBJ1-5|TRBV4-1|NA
CASSQTTTVNQPQHF
TGCGCCAGCAGCCAAACTACGACAGTTAATCAGCCCCAGCATTTT
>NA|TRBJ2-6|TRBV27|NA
CASSEAGANVLTF
TGTGCCAGCAGTGAAGCTGGGGCCAACGTCCTGACTTTC
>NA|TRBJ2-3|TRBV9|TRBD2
CASSPSGRADTQYF
TGTGCCAGCAGCCCTAGCGGGAGGGCAGATACGCAGTATTTT
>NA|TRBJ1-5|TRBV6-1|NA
CASTSGVSQPQHF
TGTGCCAGCACTTCAGGGGTCAGTCAGCCCCAGCATTTT
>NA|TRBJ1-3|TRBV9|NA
CASSAGHRNAIYF
TGTGCCAGCAGCGCGGGACACCGGAACGCCATATATTTT
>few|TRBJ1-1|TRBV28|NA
CASRVNTEAFF
TGTGCCAGCAGAGTGAACACTGAAGCTTTCTTT
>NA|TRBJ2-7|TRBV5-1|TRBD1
CASSWGQPGGEQYF
TGCGCCAGCAGCTGGGGACAGCCTGGGGGCGAGCAGTACTTC
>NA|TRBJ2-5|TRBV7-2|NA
CASSLEGGWETQYF
TGTGCCAGCAGCTTAGAAGGGGGGTGGGAGACCCAGTACTTC
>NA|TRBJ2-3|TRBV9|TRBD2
CASSPRVLAGRADTQYF
TGTGCCAGCAGCCCCCGGGTACTAGCGGGACGGGCAGATACGCAGTATTTT
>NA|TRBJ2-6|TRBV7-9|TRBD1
CASSPMTGLGANVLTF
TGTGCCAGCAGCCCTATGACAGGGCTTGGGGCCAACGTCCTGACTTTC
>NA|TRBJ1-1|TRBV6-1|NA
CASSEPGYSAEAFF
TGTGCCAGCAGTGAACCGGGCTACTCTGCTGAAGCTTTCTTT
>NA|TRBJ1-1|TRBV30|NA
CAWRAGLKNTEAFF
TGTGCCTGGAGAGCGGGGCTAAAGAACACTGAAGCTTTCTTT
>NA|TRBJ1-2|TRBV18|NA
CASSPPSIHGYTF
TGTGCCAGCTCACCACCGTCCATCCATGGCTACACCTTC
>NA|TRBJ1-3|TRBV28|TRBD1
CASVSTGKGNTIYF
TGTGCCAGCGTTTCGACAGGGAAAGGAAACACCATATATTTT
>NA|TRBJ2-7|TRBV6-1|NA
CASSHGTPAYEQYF
TGTGCCAGCAGTCACGGGACTCCCGCCTACGAGCAGTACTTC
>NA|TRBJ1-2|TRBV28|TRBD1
CASSKGQGTGGYTF
TGTGCCAGCAGTAAGGGACAGGGGACGGGGGGCTACACCTTC
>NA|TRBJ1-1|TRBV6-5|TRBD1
CASRAGQRNTEAFF
TGTGCCAGCAGAGCGGGACAGAGAAACACTGAAGCTTTCTTT
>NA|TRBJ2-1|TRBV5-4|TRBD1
CASSHRDRGGNEQFF
TGTGCCAGCAGCCACCGGGACAGGGGTGGCAATGAGCAGTTCTTC
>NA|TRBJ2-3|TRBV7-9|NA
CASGWTDTQYF
TGTGCCAGCGGCTGGACAGATACGCAGTATTTT
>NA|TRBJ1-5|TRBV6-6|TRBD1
CASSYSARGARALYF
TGTGCCAGCAGTTACTCTGCCAGGGGGGCGCGGGCCCTGTATTTT
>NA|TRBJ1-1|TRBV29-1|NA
CSVASGNTEAFF
TGCAGCGTAGCCTCGGGGAACACTGAAGCTTTCTTT